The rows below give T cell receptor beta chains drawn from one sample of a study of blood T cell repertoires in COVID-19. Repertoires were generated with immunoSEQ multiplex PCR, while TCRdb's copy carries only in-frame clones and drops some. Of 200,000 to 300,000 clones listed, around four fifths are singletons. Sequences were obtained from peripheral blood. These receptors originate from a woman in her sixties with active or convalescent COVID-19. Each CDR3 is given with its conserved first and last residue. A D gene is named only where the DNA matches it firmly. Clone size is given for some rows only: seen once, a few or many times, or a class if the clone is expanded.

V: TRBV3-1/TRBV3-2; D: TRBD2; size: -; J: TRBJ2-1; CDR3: CASSQDQREGGEQFF; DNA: TGTGCCAGCAGCCAAGACCAGCGGGAGGGCGGTGAGCAGTTCTTC
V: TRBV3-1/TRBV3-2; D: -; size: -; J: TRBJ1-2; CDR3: CASSPENTGRGDGYTF; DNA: TGTGCCAGCAGCCCCGAAAACACAGGGCGCGGTGATGGCTACACCTTC
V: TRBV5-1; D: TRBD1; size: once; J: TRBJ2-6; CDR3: CASSSYRGTSGANVLTF; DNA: TGCGCCAGCAGCTCATACAGGGGAACCTCTGGGGCCAACGTCCTGACTTTC
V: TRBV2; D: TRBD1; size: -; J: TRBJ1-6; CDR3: CASSGWDRGNSPLHF; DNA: TGTGCCAGCAGTGGCTGGGACAGGGGAAATTCACCCCTCCACTTT
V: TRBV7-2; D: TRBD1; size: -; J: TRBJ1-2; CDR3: CASSPGDRANYGYTF; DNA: TGTGCCAGCAGCCCAGGGGACAGGGCAAACTATGGCTACACCTTC
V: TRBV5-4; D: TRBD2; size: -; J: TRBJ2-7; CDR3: CASSAGLAGGEQYF; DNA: TGTGCCAGCAGCGCTGGACTAGCGGGGGGCGAGCAGTACTTC
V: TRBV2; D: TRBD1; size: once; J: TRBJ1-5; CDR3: CASSESAGQWGPQHF; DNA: TGTGCCAGCAGTGAGAGTGCGGGACAGTGGGGGCCCCAGCATTTT
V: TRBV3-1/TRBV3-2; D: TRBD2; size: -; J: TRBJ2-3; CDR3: CASSPYGLAESTDTQYF; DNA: TGTGCCAGCAGCCCCTACGGACTAGCGGAGAGCACAGATACGCAGTATTTT
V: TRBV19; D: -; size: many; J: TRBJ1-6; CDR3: CASRKWGHLADSPLHF; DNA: TGTGCCAGTAGGAAGTGGGGACACCTGGCGGATTCACCCCTCCACTTT
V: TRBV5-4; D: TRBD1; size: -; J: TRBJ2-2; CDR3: CASSTLGQGNTGELFF; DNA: TGTGCCAGCAGCACCCTGGGACAGGGGAACACCGGGGAGCTGTTTTTT
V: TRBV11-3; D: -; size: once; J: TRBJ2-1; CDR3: CASSLSAVDEQFF; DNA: TGTGCCAGCAGCTTAAGTGCAGTTGATGAGCAGTTCTTC
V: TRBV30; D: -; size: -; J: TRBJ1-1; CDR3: CAWSAGVRKSVNTEAFF; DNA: TGTGCCTGGAGTGCGGGGGTTCGGAAATCGGTGAACACTGAAGCTTTCTTT
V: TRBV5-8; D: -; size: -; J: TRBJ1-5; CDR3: CASSLGLEQPQHF; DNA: TGTGCCAGCAGCCTTGGACTAGAACAGCCCCAGCATTTT
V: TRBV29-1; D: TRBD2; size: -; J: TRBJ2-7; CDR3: CSVVASGSYEQYF; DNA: TGCAGCGTTGTGGCTAGCGGGAGCTACGAGCAGTACTTC
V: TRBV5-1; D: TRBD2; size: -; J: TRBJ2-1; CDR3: CASSLGLAGGSYNEQFF; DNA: TGCGCCAGCAGCTTGGGGCTAGCGGGGGGCTCCTACAATGAGCAGTTCTTC
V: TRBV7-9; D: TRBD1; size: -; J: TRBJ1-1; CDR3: CASSTGQGYSTEAFF; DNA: TGTGCCAGCAGCACAGGACAGGGTTATAGCACTGAAGCTTTCTTT
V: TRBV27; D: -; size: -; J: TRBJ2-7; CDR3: CASSSTGFYEQYF; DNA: TGTGCCAGCAGTTCCACAGGGTTTTACGAGCAGTACTTC
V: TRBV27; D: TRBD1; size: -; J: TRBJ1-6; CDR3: CATSPGGKGSPLHF; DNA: TGTGCCACCTCGCCAGGGGGCAAAGGTTCACCCCTCCACTTT
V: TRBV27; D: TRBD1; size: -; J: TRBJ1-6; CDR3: CASSLNRGNSPLHF; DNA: TGTGCCAGCAGTCTCAACAGGGGGAATTCACCCCTCCACTTT
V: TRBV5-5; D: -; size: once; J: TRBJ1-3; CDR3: CASSLAVITVSGNTIYF; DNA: TGTGCCAGCAGCTTGGCGGTTATTACAGTCTCTGGAAACACCATATATTTT
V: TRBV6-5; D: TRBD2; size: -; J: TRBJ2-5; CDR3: CASDPAGGTTQYF; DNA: TGTGCCAGCGATCCAGCGGGGGGGACTACCCAGTACTTC
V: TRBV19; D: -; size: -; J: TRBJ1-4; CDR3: CASSIVGGRYNEKLFF; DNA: TGTGCCAGTAGTATAGTTGGAGGCCGCTATAATGAAAAACTGTTTTTT
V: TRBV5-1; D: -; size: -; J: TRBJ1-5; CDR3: CASSFSVGQPQHF; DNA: TGCGCCAGCAGCTTCTCGGTTGGTCAGCCCCAGCATTTT
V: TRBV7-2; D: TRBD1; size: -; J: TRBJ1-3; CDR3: CASSLTPTGAGNTIYF; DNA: TGTGCCAGCAGCTTAACCCCGACAGGGGCTGGAAACACCATATATTTT
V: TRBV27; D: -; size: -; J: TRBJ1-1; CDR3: CASNGAGTGEAFF; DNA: TGTGCCAGCAACGGAGCTGGAACAGGTGAAGCTTTCTTT
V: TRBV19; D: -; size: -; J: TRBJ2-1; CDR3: CASSMSPYNEQFF; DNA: TGTGCCAGTAGTATGAGCCCCTACAATGAGCAGTTCTTC
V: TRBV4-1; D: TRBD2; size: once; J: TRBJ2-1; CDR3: CASSRGLAELSSYNEQFF; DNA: TGCGCCAGCAGCCGCGGACTAGCGGAATTGAGCTCCTACAATGAGCAGTTCTTC
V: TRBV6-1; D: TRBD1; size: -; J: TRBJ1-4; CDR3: CASSEDGTENEKLFF; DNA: TGTGCCAGCAGTGAAGACGGGACAGAAAATGAAAAACTGTTTTTT
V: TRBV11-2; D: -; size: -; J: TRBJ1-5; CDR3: CASSVDPRQPQHF; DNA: TGTGCCAGCAGCGTAGACCCTCGTCAGCCCCAGCATTTT
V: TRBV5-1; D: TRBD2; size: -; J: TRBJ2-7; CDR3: CASSLLAGGSSYEQYF; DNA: TGCGCCAGCAGCTTGTTGGCGGGAGGATCTTCCTACGAGCAGTACTTC
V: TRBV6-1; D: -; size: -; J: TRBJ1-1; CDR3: CASSDVRVGRNTEAFF; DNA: TGTGCCAGCAGTGATGTTAGGGTGGGGCGAAACACTGAAGCTTTCTTT
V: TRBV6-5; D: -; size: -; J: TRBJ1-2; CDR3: CASNTQGRRAGYTF; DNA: TGTGCCAGCAATACCCAGGGCCGTCGTGCCGGCTACACCTTC
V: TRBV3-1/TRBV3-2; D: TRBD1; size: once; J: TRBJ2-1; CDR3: CASSLGQASYNEQFF; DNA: TGTGCCAGCAGCCTAGGACAGGCGTCCTACAATGAGCAGTTCTTC
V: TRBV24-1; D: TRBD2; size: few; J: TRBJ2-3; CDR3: CATKGTSVDTQYF; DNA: TGTGCCACCAAGGGGACTAGCGTGGATACGCAGTATTTT
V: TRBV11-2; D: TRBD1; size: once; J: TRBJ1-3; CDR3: CASSFLRGQGSGNTIYF; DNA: TGTGCCAGCAGCTTCCTCAGGGGGCAAGGGTCTGGAAACACCATATATTTT
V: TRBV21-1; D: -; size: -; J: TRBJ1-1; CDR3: CASSIGASPLNTEAFF; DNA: TGTGCCAGCAGCATCGGAGCCTCACCCTTGAACACTGAAGCTTTCTTT
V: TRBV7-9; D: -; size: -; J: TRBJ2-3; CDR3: CASSRSGTTDTQYF; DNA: TGTGCCAGCAGCCGTAGCGGAACCACAGATACGCAGTATTTT
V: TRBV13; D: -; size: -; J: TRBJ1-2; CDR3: CASSRTGRRVEGYTF; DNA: TGTGCCAGCAGCCGAACAGGAAGAAGGGTGGAAGGCTACACCTTC
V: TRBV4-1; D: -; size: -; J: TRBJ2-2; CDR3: CASSQDRVNTGELFF; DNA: TGCGCCAGCAGCCAAGACCGGGTGAACACCGGGGAGCTGTTTTTT
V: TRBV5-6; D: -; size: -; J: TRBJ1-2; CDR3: CASSFSTGLSGYTF; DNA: TGTGCCAGCAGCTTCTCAACAGGGTTAAGTGGCTACACCTTC
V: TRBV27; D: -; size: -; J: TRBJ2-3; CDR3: CASKDHRARDTQYF; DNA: TGTGCCAGCAAGGATCACAGGGCGAGGGATACGCAGTATTTT
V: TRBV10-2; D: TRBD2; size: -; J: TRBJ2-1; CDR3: CASTLAGGSNEQFF; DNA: TGCGCCAGCACCTTAGCGGGGGGCTCCAATGAGCAGTTCTTC
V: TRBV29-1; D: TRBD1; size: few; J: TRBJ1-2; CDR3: CSVVTGGGGYTF; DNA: TGCAGCGTGGTGACAGGGGGTGGAGGCTACACCTTC
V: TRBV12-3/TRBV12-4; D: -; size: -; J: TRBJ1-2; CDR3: CASSQGGYGYTF; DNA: TGTGCCAGCAGTCAGGGAGGCTATGGCTACACCTTC
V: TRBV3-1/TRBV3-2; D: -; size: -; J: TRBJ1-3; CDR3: CASESLRNTIYF; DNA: TGTGCCAGCGAGAGTTTAAGAAACACCATATATTTT
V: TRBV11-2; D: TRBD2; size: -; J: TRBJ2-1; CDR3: CASSLGLSGISYNEQFF; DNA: TGTGCCAGCAGCTTAGGTCTCAGCGGGATATCCTACAATGAGCAGTTCTTC
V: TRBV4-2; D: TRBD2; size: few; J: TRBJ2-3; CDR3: CASSQGGGGGVTDTQYF; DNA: TGTGCCAGCAGCCAAGGGGGCGGCGGGGGGGTTACAGATACGCAGTATTTT
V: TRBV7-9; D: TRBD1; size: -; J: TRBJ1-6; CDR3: CASSLVRDSSYNSPLHF; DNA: TGTGCCAGCAGCTTAGTTCGGGACAGCTCCTATAATTCACCCCTCCACTTT
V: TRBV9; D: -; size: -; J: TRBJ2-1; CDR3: CASSARLYNEQFF; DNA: TGTGCCAGCAGCGCCCGACTGTACAATGAGCAGTTCTTC
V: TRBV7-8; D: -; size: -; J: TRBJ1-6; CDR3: CASRTAWNSPLHF; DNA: TGTGCCAGCAGGACTGCGTGGAATTCACCCCTCCACTTT
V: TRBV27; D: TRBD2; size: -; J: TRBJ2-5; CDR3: CASSLLPPGTKQETQYF; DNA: TGTGCCAGCAGTTTACTACCCCCGGGGACTAAACAAGAGACCCAGTACTTC
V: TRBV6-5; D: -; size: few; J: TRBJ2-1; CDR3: CASRPGRGEQFF; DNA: TGTGCCAGCAGGCCCGGACGGGGTGAGCAGTTCTTC
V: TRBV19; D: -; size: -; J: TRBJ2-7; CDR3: CASSMVPAYEQYF; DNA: TGTGCCAGTAGTATGGTCCCAGCCTACGAGCAGTACTTC
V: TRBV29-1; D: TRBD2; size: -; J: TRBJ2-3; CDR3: CSVDRGLDTDTQYF; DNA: TGCAGCGTCGACCGGGGACTAGACACAGATACGCAGTATTTT
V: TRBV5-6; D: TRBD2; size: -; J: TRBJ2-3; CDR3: CASSLGTSGGDTQYF; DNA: TGTGCCAGCAGCTTGGGGACTAGCGGGGGGGATACGCAGTATTTT